Below are 21 T cell receptor beta chains sequenced from a single sample in a study of T cell clonality in common variable immunodeficiency. Profiled with immunoSEQ multiplex PCR; TCRdb holds only in-frame clones, not every one. Listed here are under 40,000 clones without any singletons, the top ten holding 3%. The sequenced material came from peripheral blood mononuclear cells. The source of these receptors is a person aged 18-69 years in good health.

This clone was detected many times. The part of the CDR3 DNA that was read is TGTGCCAGCAGCTCGACAGGGGTTAAGCCTCAGCCC. Translated, it gives CASSSTGVKPQP. The CDR3 as a whole reads CASSSTGVKPQPQHF. The V call is TRBV5-8, the J call TRBJ1-5, with 8 bases matching TRBD1. Sequencing ends 3 residues short of the CDR3 end; the germline J gene provides the rest. Germline V CDR1 and CDR2: SGHTS, YDEGEE. The CDR3 runs 15 residues. With V trimmed by 3 bases and J by 6 bases, 8 bases remained unmatched.

In its sample, this clone was seen a few times. With the read ending 3 residues before the CDR3 end, the germline J gene is used to fill in that end. The chain combines TRBV29-1 with TRBJ2-1; TRBD2 matches at 9 bases. The CDR3 consists of 13 residues. Germline CDR1 is SQVTM and CDR2 is ANQGSEA. V shed 4 bases, J shed 6 bases, and the junction held 4 bases outside the gene matches. Partial CDR3 DNA: TGCAGCGTTGGCCTAGCGGGAAGCAATGAG. This gives the protein CSVGLAGSNE. The CDR3 reads in full as CSVGLAGSNEQFF.

This clone was found many times. With the read ending 3 residues before the CDR3 end, the germline J gene is used to fill in that end. This chain joins TRBV15 and TRBJ2-1; TRBD1 is a possible D gene (6 bases). Germline CDR1 and CDR2: LNHNV and YYDKDF (reference sequence). The germline V and J ends were trimmed by 0 bases and 0 bases, with 15 bases remaining between them. The CDR3 is 18 amino acids. CDR3 bases read: TGTGCCACCAGCAGAGACTTTGTACAGGGTAGCTCCTACAATGAG. Translating it yields CATSRDFVQGSSYNE. The entire CDR3 protein reads CATSRDFVQGSSYNEQFF.

Many counts were recorded for this clone. The read is 3 residues too short to cover the CDR3 end, so that end is filled in from the germline J gene. V and J are TRBV4-1 and TRBJ1-1; a weak D match, TRBD1 (5 bases). From germline, CDR1 is MGHRA and CDR2 YSYEKL. The CDR3 loop spans 14 amino acids. V lost 3 bases to trimming and J lost 5 bases, with 13 bases between them. The part of the CDR3 DNA that was read is TGCGCCAGCAGCCAGCAGTGGCGGGGGACTGAA. It translates to CASSQQWRGTE. The entire CDR3 is CASSQQWRGTEAFF.

This clone was detected many times. From the germline J gene comes the end of the CDR3, since the read stops 3 residues before it. V usage is TRBV30 and J usage is TRBJ2-2, with 8 bases identical to TRBD1. V gave up 4 bases and J gave up 6 bases; unmatched junction bases: 4. Germline V lookup: CDR1 GTSNPN, CDR2 SVGIG (reference sequence). This CDR3 comprises 13 residues. The CDR3 bases that were read are TGTGCCTGGAACGCAGGGGGCCCCGGGGAG. It specifies CAWNAGGPGE. Given in full, the CDR3 is CAWNAGGPGELFF.

This clone was recorded many times. The DNA ends 3 residues before the CDR3 does, and the rest of the CDR3 is filled in from the germline J gene. J is TRBJ1-1 and V is TRBV20-1, with 7 bases matching TRBD1. CDR1 and CDR2 (germline): DFQATT, SNEGSKA (reference sequence). The ends lost 6 bases at V and 1 base at J; junction bases unmatched: 8. There are 14 residues in the CDR3. The CDR3 DNA, read in part, is TGCAGTGCCTCCCGGAGGACAGGGAACACTGAA. Its protein product is CSASRRTGNTE. The CDR3, in full, reads CSASRRTGNTEAFF.

This clone showed up many times. Sequencing ends 3 residues short of the CDR3 end; the germline J gene provides the rest. The chain joins TRBV2 to TRBJ1-4; 10 bases line up with TRBD1. This CDR3 contains 15 residues. Trimming at V came to 4 bases and at J to 8 bases, leaving 7 bases not matched to a gene. Germline V gene sequence: CDR1 SNHLY, CDR2 FYNNEI. The sequenced part of the CDR3 DNA is TGTGCCAGCAGTGTTTTGGGACAGGGGATGGAAAAA. Translation gives CASSVLGQGMEK. Given in full, the CDR3 is CASSVLGQGMEKLFF.

This clone was detected ten times or more. The read finishes 3 residues shy of the CDR3 end, and the germline J gene is used to complete it. This chain connects TRBV20-1 to TRBJ1-5, with 7 bases identical to TRBD1. The V gene end was trimmed by 5 bases and the J gene end by 0 bases; junction bases not matched to a gene: 7. The CDR3 loop spans 15 amino acids. Germline values: CDR1 DFQATT, CDR2 SNEGSKA (reference sequence). The CDR3 loop reads CSAWEGQISNQPQHF. The DNA read from the CDR3 is TGCAGTGCTTGGGAGGGACAGATTAGCAATCAGCCC.

This clone occurred many times. The read halts 3 residues ahead of the CDR3 end, with the missing end drawn from the germline J gene. This rearrangement joins TRBV10-3 to TRBJ1-5; no clear D. The V and J ends lost 10 bases and 2 bases respectively, with 12 bases between them. The germline gives CDR1 ENHRY, CDR2 SYGVKD. CDR3 length: 13 residues. The CDR3 sequence: CATQVTGNQPQHF. The part of the CDR3 DNA that was read is TGTGCCACCCAGGTTACGGGCAATCAGCCC.

The table lists this clone with many counts. The read halts 3 residues ahead of the CDR3 end, with the missing end drawn from the germline J gene. V and J are TRBV5-5 and TRBJ2-1, with D perhaps matching TRBD2 (5 bases). The CDR3 is 15 residues long. The V and J ends lost 4 bases and 6 bases respectively, with 17 bases between them. CDR1 is SGHKS and CDR2 is YYEKEE in the germline V gene (reference sequence). CDR3 sequence: CASSRWPSSGNEQFF. CDR3 bases read: TGTGCCAGCAGCCGGTGGCCTAGCTCGGGCAATGAG.

This clone was counted at least ten times. With the read ending 3 residues before the CDR3 end, the germline J gene is used to fill in that end. The chain joins TRBV2 to TRBJ1-1; D gene ambiguous. This CDR3 region has 15 residues. Germline CDR1 is SNHLY and CDR2 is FYNNEI. The CDR3 bases that were read are TGTGCCAGCAGTGCTCTAGCGCTAAGCACAGATACG. Its translation: CASSALALSTDT. The entire CDR3 reads CASSALALSTDTAFF.

This clone has more than one count but fewer than ten. CDR3 DNA, as far as it was read: TGTGCCACAGGGGAGCCCCCCTACGAG. Translating gives CATGEPPYE. From start to end, the CDR3 is CATGEPPYEQYF. The chain links TRBV27 to TRBJ2-7; tentatively, D is TRBD1 (6 bases). The observed sequence ends 3 residues before the CDR3 terminus, with the missing tail filled in from the germline J gene. The V and J ends lost 10 bases and 2 bases respectively, with 12 bases between them. Germline assignment: CDR1 MNHEY and CDR2 SMNVEV (reference sequence). The CDR3 is made up of 12 amino acids.

This clone was detected many times. The CDR3 end falls 3 residues outside the read, so it is completed with the germline J gene. The chain links TRBV20-1 to TRBJ1-5; TRBD1 is a possible D gene (6 bases). The V gene lost 6 bases and the J gene lost 4 bases, with 13 bases spanning the gap. The CDR3 totals 13 residues. CDR1 and CDR2 from the germline V gene are DFQATT and SNEGSKA (reference sequence). The sequenced CDR3 bases are TGCAGTGCACGGGGTCAGGGGAATCAGCCC. Translating it yields CSARGQGNQP. The entire CDR3 is CSARGQGNQPQHF.

This clone was counted ten times or more. The sequence runs out 3 residues before the end of the CDR3; the remainder is reconstructed from the germline J gene. The chain has TRBV5-4 and TRBJ1-2, with 8 bases lining up with TRBD1. Trimming removed 4 bases from V and 6 bases from J; junction bases left unmatched: 5. Germline V gives CDR1 SGHNT, CDR2 YYREEE (reference sequence). The CDR3 has 13 residues. This chain's CDR3 is CASSADRVDGYTF. CDR3 DNA, as far as it was read: TGTGCCAGCAGCGCGGACAGGGTAGATGGC.

This clone was seen many times. The CDR3 is cut off 3 residues early in the read; its end comes from the germline J gene. The rearrangement links TRBV7-9 to TRBJ1-1; D not resolved. Germline CDR1 SEHNR, CDR2 FQNEAQ (reference sequence). The V and J ends lost 5 bases and 1 base respectively, with 11 bases between them. The CDR3 totals 14 residues. CDR3 loop: CASSQMSENTEAFF. The DNA read from the CDR3 is TGTGCCAGCAGCCAAATGTCAGAGAACACTGAA. Drawing the rest from reference TRBV7-9 and TRBJ1-1, the complete variable domain is DTGVSQNPRHKITKRGQNVTFRCDPISEHNRLYWYRQTLGQGPEFLTYFQNEAQLEKSRLLSDRFSAERPKGSFSTLEIQRTEQGDSAMYLCASSQMSENTEAFFGQGTRLTVV.

This clone was recorded many times. The read is 3 residues too short to cover the CDR3 end, so that end is filled in from the germline J gene. This sequence joins TRBV2 and TRBJ2-3; D is ambiguous. The CDR3 contains 11 residues. V dropped 11 bases and J dropped 5 bases, with 11 bases sitting between them. CDR1 is SNHLY, CDR2 FYNNEI, per germline. The CDR3 sequence is CALSDRDTQYF. The CDR3 bases that were read are TGTGCCCTCAGCGATAGAGATACG. The whole variable domain, filled in from reference TRBV2 and TRBJ2-3, reads EPEVTQTPSHQVTQMGQEVILRCVPISNHLYFYWYRQILGQKVEFLVSFYNNEISEKSEIFDDQFSVERPDGSNFTLKIRSTKLEDSAMYFCALSDRDTQYFGPGTRLTVL.

In this sample, this clone turned up many times. Read data end 3 residues before the CDR3 end; the end is taken from the germline J gene. The genes are TRBV19 and TRBJ2-7, with 12 bases fitting TRBD2. The CDR3 loop spans 15 amino acids. V was clipped by 6 bases and J by 5 bases; unmatched bases: 8. Germline values: CDR1 LNHDA, CDR2 SQIVND (reference sequence). CDR3 DNA (partial): TGTGCCAGTAGGCCTAGCGGGAGGGTATTCCACGAG. This sequence encodes CASRPSGRVFHE. The whole CDR3 region reads CASRPSGRVFHEQYF.

There are many counts of this clone. The read ends 3 residues shy of where the CDR3 ends; the end is completed using the germline J gene. The chain is built from TRBV6-1 and TRBJ2-5; possible D gene TRBD2, 6 bases. Trimming took 4 bases from V and 2 from J, leaving 14 bases between them. CDR3 length equals 15 residues. Germline CDR1 is MNHNS and CDR2 is SASEGT. This CDR3 is CASSVGGARQETQYF. The covered CDR3 bases are TGTGCCAGCAGTGTGGGGGGAGCGAGGCAAGAGACC.

This clone has ten or more counts. The read ends 3 residues shy of where the CDR3 ends; the end is completed using the germline J gene. This rearrangement joins TRBV19 to TRBJ2-2; 10 nucleotides line up with TRBD1. Germline loops: CDR1 LNHDA, CDR2 SQIVND (reference sequence). This CDR3 is built from 16 residues. After removal of 4 bases from V and 6 bases from J, the junction contained 8 bases not matched to a gene. The CDR3 here is CASSRRGTGVAGELFF. CDR3 DNA, as far as it was read: TGTGCCAGTAGTAGACGAGGGACAGGGGTGGCCGGGGAG.

This clone was observed many times. The CDR3 is cut off 3 residues early in the read; its end comes from the germline J gene. The sample contains more than one DNA sequence encoding this CDR3. The V gene is TRBV18, the J gene TRBJ2-5, with 7 bases identical to TRBD1. Germline lookup yields CDR1 KGHSH and CDR2 LQKENI. The CDR3 runs 16 residues. With V trimmed by 0 bases and J by 0 bases, 4 bases remained unmatched. CDR3 bases read: TGTGCCAGCTCACCACCGGGACAGCCGTACCAAGAGACC. As protein: CASSPPGQPYQET. The CDR3 in full is CASSPPGQPYQETQYF. Full variable domain (rest looked up from reference TRBV18 and TRBJ2-5): NAGVMQNPRHLVRRRGQEARLRCSPMKGHSHVYWYRQLPEEGLKFMVYLQKENIIDESGMPKERFSAEFPKEGPSILRIQQVVRGDSAAYFCASSPPGQPYQETQYFGPGTRLLVL.

Ten or more counts support this clone. The CDR3 end lies 3 residues beyond the end of the read and is filled in from the germline J gene. The chain joins TRBV7-9 to TRBJ1-4, with D possibly being TRBD1 (5 bases). In germline, CDR1 is SEHNR, CDR2 FQNEAQ (reference sequence). CDR3 length equals 14 residues. Trimming left V 4 bases short and J 8 bases short, with 14 bases between. CDR3 bases read: TGTGCCAGCAGCTCCGTCCAGGGCGGCGAAAAA. This sequence encodes CASSSVQGGEK. The CDR3, in full, reads CASSSVQGGEKLFF.